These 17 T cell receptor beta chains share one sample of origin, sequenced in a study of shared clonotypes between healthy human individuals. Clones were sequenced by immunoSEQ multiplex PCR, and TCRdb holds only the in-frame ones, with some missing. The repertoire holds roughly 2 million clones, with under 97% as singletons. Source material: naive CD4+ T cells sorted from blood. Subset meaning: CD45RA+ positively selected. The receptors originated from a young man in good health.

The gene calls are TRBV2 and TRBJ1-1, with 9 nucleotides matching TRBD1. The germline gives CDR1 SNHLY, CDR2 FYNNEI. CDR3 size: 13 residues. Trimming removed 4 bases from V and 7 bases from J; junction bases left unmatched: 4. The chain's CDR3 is CASSGDRGIEAFF. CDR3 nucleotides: TGTGCCAGCAGTGGTGACAGGGGGATTGAAGCTTTCTTT.

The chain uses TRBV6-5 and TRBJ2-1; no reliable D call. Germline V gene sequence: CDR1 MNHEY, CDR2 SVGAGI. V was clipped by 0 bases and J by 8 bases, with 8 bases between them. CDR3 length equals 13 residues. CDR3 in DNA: TGTGCCAGCAGTTACTCGATTGGGGATGAGCAGTTCTTC. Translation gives CASSYSIGDEQFF.

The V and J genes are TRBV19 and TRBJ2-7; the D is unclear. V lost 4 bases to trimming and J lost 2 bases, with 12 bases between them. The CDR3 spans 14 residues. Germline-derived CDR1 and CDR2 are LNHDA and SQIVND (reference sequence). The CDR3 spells CASSTTTSTYEQYF. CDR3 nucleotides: TGTGCCAGTAGTACAACGACAAGTACCTACGAGCAGTACTTC.

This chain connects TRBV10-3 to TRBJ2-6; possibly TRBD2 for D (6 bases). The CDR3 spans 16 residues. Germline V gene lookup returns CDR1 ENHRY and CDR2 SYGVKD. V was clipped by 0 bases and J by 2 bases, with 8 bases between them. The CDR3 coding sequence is TGTGCCATCAGTGAGTCGTGGGGGGCTGGGGCCAACGTCCTGACTTTC. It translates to CAISESWGAGANVLTF.

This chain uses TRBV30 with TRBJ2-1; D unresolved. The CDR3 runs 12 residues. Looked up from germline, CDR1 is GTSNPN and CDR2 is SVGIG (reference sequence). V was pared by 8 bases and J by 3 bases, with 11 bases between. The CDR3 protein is CAGLKNYNEQFF. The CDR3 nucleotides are TGTGCCGGTTTAAAGAACTACAATGAGCAGTTCTTC.

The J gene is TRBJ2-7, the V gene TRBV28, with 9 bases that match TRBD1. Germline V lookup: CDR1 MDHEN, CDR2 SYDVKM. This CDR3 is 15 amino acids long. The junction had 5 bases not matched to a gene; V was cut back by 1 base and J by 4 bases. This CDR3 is CASSLFGTGRYEQYF. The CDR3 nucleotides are TGTGCCAGCAGTTTATTCGGGACAGGGCGATACGAGCAGTACTTC.

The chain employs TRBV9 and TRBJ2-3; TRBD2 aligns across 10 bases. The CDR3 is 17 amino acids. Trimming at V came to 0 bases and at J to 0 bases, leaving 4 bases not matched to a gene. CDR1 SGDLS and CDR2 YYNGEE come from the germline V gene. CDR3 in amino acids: CASSVGTSGPSTDTQYF. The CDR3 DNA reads TGTGCCAGCAGCGTAGGGACTAGCGGACCCAGCACAGATACGCAGTATTTT.

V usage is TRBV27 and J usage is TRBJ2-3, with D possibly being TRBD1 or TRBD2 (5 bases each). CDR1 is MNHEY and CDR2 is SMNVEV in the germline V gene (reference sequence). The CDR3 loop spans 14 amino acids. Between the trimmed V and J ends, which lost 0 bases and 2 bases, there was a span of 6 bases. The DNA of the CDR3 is TGTGCCAGCAGTTTATCGGGGACCACAGATACGCAGTATTTT. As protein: CASSLSGTTDTQYF.

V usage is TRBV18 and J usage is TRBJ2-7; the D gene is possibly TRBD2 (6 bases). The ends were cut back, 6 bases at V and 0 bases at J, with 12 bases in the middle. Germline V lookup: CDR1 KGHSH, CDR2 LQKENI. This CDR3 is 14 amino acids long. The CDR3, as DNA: TGTGCCAGCTCCCAGCGGGCCAGCTCCTACGAGCAGTACTTC. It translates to CASSQRASSYEQYF. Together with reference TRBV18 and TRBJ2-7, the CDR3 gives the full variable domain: NAGVMQNPRHLVRRRGQEARLRCSPMKGHSHVYWYRQLPEEGLKFMVYLQKENIIDESGMPKERFSAEFPKEGPSILRIQQVVRGDSAAYFCASSQRASSYEQYFGPGTRLTVT.

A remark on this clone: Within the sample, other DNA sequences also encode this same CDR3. The CDR3 loop reads CASRRDRSTDTQYF. CDR3 bases: TGTGCCAGCCGCCGCGACAGGTCCACTGATACGCAGTATTTT. The chain combines TRBV2 with TRBJ2-3, with D maybe TRBD1 (6 bases). The germline V gene has CDR1 SNHLY and CDR2 FYNNEI. V was clipped by 8 bases and J by 6 bases, with 18 bases between them. The CDR3 extends over 14 amino acids.

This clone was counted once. In DNA, the CDR3 is TGTGCCAGCAGCCAAGGAATCACAGGGGGAACCAATGAGCAGTTCTTC. Translating it yields CASSQGITGGTNEQFF. The genes are TRBV14 and TRBJ2-1; 8 bases fit TRBD1. Unmatched junction bases numbered 8, after V lost 1 base and J lost 6 bases. Germline V CDR1 and CDR2: SGHDN, FVKESK. There are 16 residues in the CDR3. Looking up the rest from reference TRBV14 and TRBJ2-1 gives the full variable domain: EAGVTQFPSHSVIEKGQTVTLRCDPISGHDNLYWYRRVMGKEIKFLLHFVKESKQDESGMPNNRFLAERTGGTYSTLKVQPAELEDSGVYFCASSQGITGGTNEQFFGPGTRLTVL.

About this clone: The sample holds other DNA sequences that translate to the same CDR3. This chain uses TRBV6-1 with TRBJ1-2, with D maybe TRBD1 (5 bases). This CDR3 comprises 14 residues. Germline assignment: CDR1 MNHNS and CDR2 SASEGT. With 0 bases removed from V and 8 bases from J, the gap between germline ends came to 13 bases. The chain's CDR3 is CASSEALRGDGYTF. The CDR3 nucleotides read TGTGCCAGCAGTGAAGCTCTCCGTGGGGACGGCTACACCTTC.

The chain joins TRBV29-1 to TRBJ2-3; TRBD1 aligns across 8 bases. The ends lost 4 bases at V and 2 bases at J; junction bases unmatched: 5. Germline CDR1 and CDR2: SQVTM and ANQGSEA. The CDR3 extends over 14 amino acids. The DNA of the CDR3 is TGCAGCGTTGCCCGGACAGGGCTCACAGATACGCAGTATTTT. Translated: CSVARTGLTDTQYF.

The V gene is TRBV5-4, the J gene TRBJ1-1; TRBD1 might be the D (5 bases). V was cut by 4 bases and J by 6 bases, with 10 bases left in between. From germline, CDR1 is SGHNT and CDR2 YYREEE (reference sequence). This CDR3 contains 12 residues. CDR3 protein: CASSAQGAEAFF. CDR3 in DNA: TGTGCCAGCAGCGCCCAGGGAGCTGAAGCTTTCTTT.

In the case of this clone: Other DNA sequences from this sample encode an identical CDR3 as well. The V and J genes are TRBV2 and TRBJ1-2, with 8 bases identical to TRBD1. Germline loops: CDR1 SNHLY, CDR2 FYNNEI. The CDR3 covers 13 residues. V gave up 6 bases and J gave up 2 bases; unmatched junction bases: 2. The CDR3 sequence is CASSAGGNYGYTF. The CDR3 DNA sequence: TGTGCCAGCAGCGCAGGGGGCAACTATGGCTACACCTTC.

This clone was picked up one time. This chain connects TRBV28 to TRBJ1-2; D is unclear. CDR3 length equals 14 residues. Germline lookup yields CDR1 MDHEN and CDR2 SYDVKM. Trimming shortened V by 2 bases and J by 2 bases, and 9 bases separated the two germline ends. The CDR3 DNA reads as TGTGCCAGCAGTTTACGGGCGCTCAACTATGGCTACACCTTC. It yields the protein CASSLRALNYGYTF.

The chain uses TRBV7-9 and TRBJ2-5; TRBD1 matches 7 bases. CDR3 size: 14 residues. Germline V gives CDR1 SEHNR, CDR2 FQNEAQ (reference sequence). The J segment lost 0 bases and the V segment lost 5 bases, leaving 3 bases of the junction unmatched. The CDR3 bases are TGTGCCAGCAGCCTAGGGACAGACCAAGAGACCCAGTACTTC. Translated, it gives CASSLGTDQETQYF.